The 30 T cell receptor beta chains presented below share a single source sample, sequenced in a study of beta chain features in type 1 diabetes. Findings and limits, study-wide: In all four CD4+ subsets, TCRB CDR3 length was significantly, moderately reduced in type 1 diabetes.

Sequencing targeted expressed TCRB transcripts, as all isolated RNA had been reverse transcribed. Profiled with immunoSEQ multiplex PCR; TCRdb holds only in-frame clones, not every one. The data hold 200,000 to 300,000 clones, with approximately 10% observed a single time. No cognate antigen is known for these TCRs. The sequenced sample was naive CD4+ T cells from blood. These TCRs come from a man aged 25 to 45 with type 1 diabetes.

This clone was counted only a few times. The chain couples TRBV7-2 to TRBJ2-7, with D hard to call. V shed 1 base and J shed 4 bases, with 5 bases lying between them. Germline CDR1 is SGHTA and CDR2 is FQGNSA. The CDR3 runs to 12 residues. The CDR3 DNA is TGTGCCAGCAGCTTAGGAGTTTACGAGCAGTACTTC. Protein: CASSLGVYEQYF.

The rearrangement uses TRBV5-4 and TRBJ2-3; 7 bases line up with TRBD1. Trimming took 0 bases from V and 3 from J; bases not matched to a gene: 7. CDR1 is SGHNT and CDR2 is YYREEE in the germline V gene (reference sequence). The CDR3 loop spans 16 amino acids. CDR3 sequence (DNA): TGTGCCAGCAGCTTGGGACAGGGCGGAATAACAGATACGCAGTATTTT. It translates to CASSLGQGGITDTQYF. The variable domain in full, completed from reference TRBV5-4 and TRBJ2-3, reads ETGVTQSPTHLIKTRGQQVTLRCSSQSGHNTVSWYQQALGQGPQFIFQYYREEENGRGNFPPRFSGLQFPNYSSELNVNALELDDSALYLCASSLGQGGITDTQYFGPGTRLTVL.

A few counts support this clone. CDR3 amino acids: CASSLQGGEAFF. The CDR3 DNA reads TGCGCCAGCAGCCTACAGGGAGGGGAAGCTTTCTTT. The chain joins TRBV5-1 to TRBJ1-1, with D possibly matching TRBD1 (6 bases). The V and J ends lost 4 bases and 8 bases respectively, with 12 bases between them. CDR1 is SGHRS and CDR2 is YFSETQ in the germline V gene. The CDR3 has 12 residues.

The rearrangement links TRBV15 to TRBJ2-3; 8 bases align to TRBD1. This CDR3 region has 13 residues. CDR1 and CDR2 from the germline V gene are LNHNV and YYDKDF (reference sequence). The V segment lost 8 bases and the J segment 3 bases; nucleotides outside the gene matches: 4. The CDR3 DNA follows: TGTGCCACCGGACAGGGCCGAACAGATACGCAGTATTTT. This codes for CATGQGRTDTQYF.

This clone was detected only a few times. This chain joins TRBV2 and TRBJ1-2, with TRBD1 matching over 7 bases. This CDR3 has 12 amino acids. J was trimmed by 11 bases and V by 3 bases; bases with no gene match: 6. Germline V gives CDR1 SNHLY, CDR2 FYNNEI. For the CDR3, the DNA is TGTGCCAGCAGTGAGGTCGAGGGGGCATACACCTTC. This translates into CASSEVEGAYTF. The full variable domain, in which reference TRBV2 and TRBJ1-2 provide the parts outside the CDR3, is EPEVTQTPSHQVTQMGQEVILRCVPISNHLYFYWYRQILGQKVEFLVSFYNNEISEKSEIFDDQFSVERPDGSNFTLKIRSTKLEDSAMYFCASSEVEGAYTFGSGTRLTVV.

In this sample, this clone turned up a few times. The chain recombines TRBV4-2 with TRBJ2-5; possibly TRBD1 for D (5 bases). CDR3 length: 12 amino acids. Germline CDR1 reads LGHNA; CDR2 reads YNFKEQ. V lost 1 base, J lost 7 bases, and 7 bases lay in between. The CDR3 reads CASSQARGTQYF. CDR3 bases: TGTGCCAGCAGCCAAGCTAGGGGGACCCAGTACTTC.

This clone was counted a few times. An end of the junction does not agree with germline; a read error may underlie this. The J gene is TRBJ2-1, the V gene TRBV7-7, with 8 bases fitting TRBD2. Germline CDR1 reads SSHAT; CDR2 reads FNYEAQ (reference sequence). The CDR3 is made up of 15 amino acids. The CDR3 protein is CASSRSGGKYNEQFF. Written as DNA, the CDR3 is TGTGCTAGCAGCCGCAGCGGGGGTAAATACAATGAGCAGTTCTTC.

The chain joins TRBV11-2 to TRBJ2-3, with D possibly matching TRBD2 (6 bases). Trimming stripped 2 bases from V and 3 bases from J, with 9 bases between. CDR1 and CDR2 (germline): SGHAT, FQNNGV. CDR3 length: 14 residues. The CDR3 region has the DNA TGTGCCAGCAGCTTACACCGGGGGACAGATACGCAGTATTTT. Translated: CASSLHRGTDTQYF.

J is TRBJ1-5 and V is TRBV5-1, with D tentatively TRBD1 (6 bases). CDR1 is SGHRS, CDR2 YFSETQ, per germline. This CDR3 has 14 amino acids. Trimming took 4 bases from V and 4 from J, leaving 12 bases between them. The CDR3 sequence: CASSLQGLNQPQHF. CDR3 bases: TGCGCCAGCAGCCTCCAGGGGTTGAATCAGCCCCAGCATTTT. Full variable domain (remainder filled in from reference TRBV5-1 and TRBJ1-5): KAGVTQTPRYLIKTRGQQVTLSCSPISGHRSVSWYQQTPGQGLQFLFEYFSETQRNKGNFPGRFSGRQFSNSRSEMNVSTLELGDSALYLCASSLQGLNQPQHFGDGTRLSIL.

The chain employs TRBV30 and TRBJ1-2; TRBD1 matches at 7 bases. V lost 5 bases to trimming and J lost 1 base; unmatched junction nucleotides: 1. This CDR3 is built from 12 residues. Germline CDR1 and CDR2: GTSNPN and SVGIG (reference sequence). CDR3 coding DNA: TGTGCCTGGGGACAGGATAACTATGGCTACACCTTC. Its protein product is CAWGQDNYGYTF.

The chain carries TRBV5-1 and TRBJ2-2; 9 bases match TRBD2. Trimming took 8 bases from V and 2 from J; bases not matched to a gene: 4. The CDR3 loop spans 14 amino acids. Germline values: CDR1 SGHRS, CDR2 YFSETQ. The CDR3 here is CASRLAENTGELFF. The DNA of the CDR3 is TGCGCCAGTCGACTAGCGGAAAACACCGGGGAGCTGTTTTTT.

The rearrangement joins TRBV4-3 to TRBJ1-2, with unresolved D. This CDR3 comprises 14 residues. The V end lost 5 bases, the J end lost 0 bases, and 10 bases lay between the germline ends. Germline V gene data show CDR1 as LGHNA and CDR2 as YSLEER. This CDR3 reads CASSTLGANYGYTF. The CDR3 bases are TGCGCCAGCAGCACACTCGGGGCTAACTATGGCTACACCTTC.

This sequence joins TRBV29-1 and TRBJ1-1, with D uncertain. The CDR3 is 12 residues long. The germline V gene encodes CDR1 SQVTM and CDR2 ANQGSEA. The V end was cut by 4 bases, the J end by 11 bases, with 17 bases between. CDR3 sequence (DNA): TGCAGCGTTGGGCAGTTTGGTCTGAAGGCTTTCTTT. Protein sequence: CSVGQFGLKAFF.

V is TRBV12-5 and J is TRBJ2-1; 7 bases agree with TRBD1. Germline trimming cut 1 base from V and 9 bases from J; bases unmatched to any gene: 12. This CDR3 comprises 16 residues. The germline V gene has CDR1 LGHNT and CDR2 FRNRAP. The CDR3 bases are TGTGCTAGTGGTTTGGAGACAGGGCACGGTTGGGGTGAGCAGTTCTTC. Protein sequence: CASGLETGHGWGEQFF.

Concerning this clone: Lacking the conserved final phenylalanine or tryptophan, this CDR3 likely reflects a read error. No DNA is shown, since the ends of the CDR3 on it are uncertain; the CDR3 is the one TCRdb lists. The J gene is TRBJ2-7, the V gene TRBV5-6; the table's D call, TRBD1, was not checked against the DNA. A total of 13 residues make up the CDR3, ends included. Germline CDR1 reads SGHDT; CDR2 reads YYEEEE. The CDR3 region is CASSFVGAPLWER.

This clone was counted between two and nine times. The rearrangement joins TRBV6-6 to TRBJ2-2, with D hard to call. CDR3 length: 11 residues. CDR1 and CDR2 (germline): MNHNY, SVGAGI (reference sequence). Trimming removed 8 bases at V and 6 bases at J, with 7 bases between. The CDR3 region has the DNA TGTGCCAGCCAGGTCGCCGGGGAGCTGTTTTTT. As protein: CASQVAGELFF.

This clone appeared a few times. The chain is built from TRBV27 and TRBJ2-1, with 9 bases fitting TRBD2. V shed 7 bases, J shed 8 bases, and the junction held 15 bases outside the gene matches. The CDR3 runs 16 residues. Germline CDR1 reads MNHEY; CDR2 reads SMNVEV (reference sequence). This chain's CDR3 is CASTLIMAGGRDEQFF. The CDR3 DNA is TGTGCCAGCACTCTTATCATGGCGGGGGGGCGCGATGAGCAGTTCTTC.

This sequence joins TRBV30 and TRBJ1-2; TRBD1 might be the D (6 bases). Trimming cost V 5 bases and J 4 bases, with 14 bases left between them. The CDR3 runs to 13 residues. Germline CDR1 is GTSNPN and CDR2 is SVGIG (reference sequence). The CDR3 nucleotides read TGTGCCTGGGTCACGGGGGGCGGCTATGGCTACACCTTC. The encoded protein is CAWVTGGGYGYTF.

The chain couples TRBV20-1 to TRBJ2-3; maybe TRBD1 (6 bases). This CDR3 contains 11 residues. Germline V gene data show CDR1 as DFQATT and CDR2 as SNEGSKA (reference sequence). Between the trimmed V and J ends, which lost 5 bases and 5 bases, there was a span of 8 bases. CDR3 in DNA: TGCAGTGCTGGACAGCAAGATACGCAGTATTTT. It encodes CSAGQQDTQYF.

This chain uses TRBV23-1 with TRBJ2-7; the match to TRBD1 covers 9 bases. TRBV23-1 is annotated as an ORF whose role is uncertain. V lost 4 bases and J lost 1; bases outside the gene matches: 8. This CDR3 is built from 16 residues. The CDR3 protein is CASSLPGTGNSYEQYF. CDR3 in DNA: TGCGCCAGCAGTCTACCCGGGACAGGGAATTCCTACGAGCAGTACTTC.

The V gene is TRBV6-5, the J gene TRBJ2-3, with unresolved D. Germline V gene lookup returns CDR1 MNHEY and CDR2 SVGAGI. Trimming took 10 bases from V and 4 from J, leaving 15 bases between them. The CDR3 covers 13 residues. The CDR3: CATRQIIADTQYF. The DNA for the CDR3 is TGTGCCACCCGTCAGATTATTGCAGATACGCAGTATTTT.

This clone has a handful of counts. The J gene is TRBJ2-7, the V gene TRBV18, with 10 bases fitting TRBD1. With V trimmed by 3 bases and J by 5 bases, 10 bases remained unmatched. Germline assignment: CDR1 KGHSH and CDR2 LQKENI. The CDR3 runs 16 residues. CDR3 sequence (DNA): TGTGCCAGCTCACCGTCCCGGGACAGGGGTATCCACGAGCAGTACTTC. Its translation is CASSPSRDRGIHEQYF.

This clone was seen only a few times. CDR3 nucleotide sequence: TGTGCCAGCAGCCAAGATCGGGGACGGGGGGGCAGGAACAATGAGCAGTTCTTC. Translation gives CASSQDRGRGGRNNEQFF. The V gene is TRBV4-2, the J gene TRBJ2-1, with 8 bases that match TRBD2. The ends lost 0 bases at V and 5 bases at J; junction bases unmatched: 12. The germline V gene encodes CDR1 LGHNA and CDR2 YNFKEQ. This CDR3 has 18 amino acids.

The chain has TRBV9 and TRBJ2-3; D not resolved. The CDR3 totals 14 residues. The V end lost 0 bases, the J end lost 6 bases, and 11 bases lay between the germline ends. Germline CDR1 SGDLS, CDR2 YYNGEE. The CDR3 sequence: CASSVGGNGDTQYF. DNA of the CDR3: TGTGCCAGCAGCGTAGGTGGTAACGGGGATACGCAGTATTTT.

This clone was seen more than once but under ten times. The chain has TRBV7-2 and TRBJ1-3; TRBD1 might be the D (5 bases). From germline, CDR1 is SGHTA and CDR2 FQGNSA. This CDR3 region has 15 residues. V was cut by 5 bases and J by 4 bases, with 15 bases left in between. The CDR3 sequence: CASSPGFSLGNTIYF. Here the CDR3 DNA reads TGTGCCAGCAGCCCAGGGTTTTCGCTGGGAAACACCATATATTTT.

This clone was detected only a few times. The genes are TRBV7-9 and TRBJ1-1; D is uncertain. CDR1 is SEHNR and CDR2 is FQNEAQ in the germline V gene (reference sequence). The V gene lost 4 bases and the J gene lost 6 bases, with 12 bases spanning the gap. This CDR3 is built from 13 residues. CDR3 nucleotides: TGTGCCAGCAGCTCCACAGAGCTTTCTGAAGCTTTCTTT. Translated, it gives CASSSTELSEAFF.

A few counts support this clone. CDR3 region: CASSERGDTQYF. The CDR3 nucleotides are TGTGCCAGCAGTGAGCGGGGGGATACGCAGTATTTT. The J gene is TRBJ2-3, the V gene TRBV6-1, with 7 bases lining up with TRBD2. Germline CDR1 MNHNS, CDR2 SASEGT. The length of the CDR3 is 12 residues. The J segment lost 6 bases and the V segment lost 3 bases, leaving 0 bases of the junction unmatched.

A few counts support this clone. The chain has TRBV30 and TRBJ1-2; 7 nucleotides agree with TRBD1. Germline trimming cut 4 bases from V and 7 bases from J; bases unmatched to any gene: 18. The CDR3 consists of 16 residues. The germline gives CDR1 GTSNPN, CDR2 SVGIG (reference sequence). The CDR3 here is CAWIQTDRESFGGYTF. In DNA, the CDR3 is TGTGCCTGGATCCAAACCGACAGGGAGTCCTTCGGTGGCTACACCTTC.

The rearrangement links TRBV19 to TRBJ2-3; 10 positions agree with TRBD2. This CDR3 has 14 residues. Losses at the gene ends were 7 bases for V and 5 bases for J; bases not matched to a gene: 6. CDR1 and CDR2 (germline): LNHDA, SQIVND (reference sequence). In DNA form, the CDR3 reads TGTGCCAGTAAGAGCGGGGGGGCCGAAGATACGCAGTATTTT. Amino acid sequence: CASKSGGAEDTQYF.

The sample holds a few counts of this clone. The chain joins TRBV5-4 to TRBJ2-7; 12 bases agree with TRBD2. V gave up 3 bases and J gave up 8 bases; unmatched junction bases: 6. The CDR3 covers 14 residues. Germline V lookup: CDR1 SGHNT, CDR2 YYREEE (reference sequence). The CDR3 sequence is CASSSGLAGRQQYF. CDR3 DNA: TGTGCCAGCAGCTCCGGACTAGCGGGGAGGCAGCAGTACTTC.